This T cell receptor beta chain appears in the sequencing data of a study of blood T cell repertoires in COVID-19. Study at large: Acute-phase and convalescent COVID-19 samples originated in the United States, Italy and Spain. PBMCs, B-cell-depleted T cells, or T cells were the source of the cDNA or gDNA that made up the material.

Authors' analysis steps: By means of reference gene primer amplification, nucleated cell counts were estimated. Produced via immunoSEQ multiplex PCR; TCRdb's table is partial and in-frame only. The D gene and trimming were derived from the DNA, and the V and J assignments and clone size from that table. The table lists over 120,000 clones, 85% to 90% of them singletons. Between the trimmed V and J ends, which lost 0 bases and 9 bases, there was a span of 24 bases. Germline CDR1 is ENHRY and CDR2 is SYGVKD. This CDR3 contains 18 residues. This chain connects TRBV10-3 to TRBJ2-1; D is unclear. The sample consisted of peripheral blood. The TCR comes from a man in his 60s with active or convalescent COVID-19. Here the CDR3 DNA reads TGTGCCATCAGTGAGTCGATATTTAGCTTCGGAAAATCATGTGAGCAGTTCTTC. Its translation: CAISESIFSFGKSCEQFF.